These 14 T cell receptor beta chains were sequenced from one sample in a study of Ad26.COV2.S vaccination and SARS-CoV-2 variants. The treatment: roughly 18 received Ad26.COV2.S at low or high dose, single or two shots; 5 received placebo; per-sample allocation not given. Sampling happened 63 days after the first vaccine or placebo injection. The table came from immunoSEQ multiplex PCR; TCRdb's copy has only in-frame clones and leaves some out. The data contain roughly 380,000 clones, roughly 90% of them singletons. This material consisted of peripheral blood, taken in a trial of Ad26.COV2.S vaccine versus placebo. The receptors derive from a person aged 18-65 years who received the Ad26.COV2.S COVID-19 vaccine or a placebo.

The chain recombines TRBV2 with TRBJ2-7, with no clear D. Deletions cut 7 bases from V and 3 bases from J, with 10 bases between. The germline gives CDR1 SNHLY, CDR2 FYNNEI. The CDR3 consists of 12 residues. CDR3 in amino acids: CASTRSHYEQYF. The CDR3 nucleotides read TGTGCCAGCACTCGTAGCCACTACGAGCAGTACTTC.

This sequence joins TRBV7-2 and TRBJ2-4; 8 positions agree with TRBD1. The CDR3 is 16 residues long. The junction had 6 bases not matched to a gene; V was cut back by 5 bases and J by 0 bases. Germline V gene lookup returns CDR1 SGHTA and CDR2 FQGNSA. The CDR3 DNA sequence: TGTGCCAGCAGCCCCGACAGGGGCTTAGCCAAAAACATTCAGTACTTC. This encodes CASSPDRGLAKNIQYF. Using reference TRBV7-2 and TRBJ2-4 for the parts outside the CDR3, the full variable domain is GAGVSQSPSNKVTEKGKDVELRCDPISGHTALYWYRQSLGQGLEFLIYFQGNSAPDKSGLPSDRFSAERTGGSVSTLTIQRTQQEDSAVYLCASSPDRGLAKNIQYFGAGTRLSVL.

V usage is TRBV7-8 and J usage is TRBJ2-1; 8 positions agree with TRBD2. The CDR3 covers 13 residues. In germline, CDR1 is SGHVS, CDR2 FQNEAQ. J was trimmed by 8 bases and V by 5 bases; bases with no gene match: 5. This chain's CDR3 is CASSPRTSYEQFF. The CDR3, as DNA: TGTGCCAGCAGCCCACGGACTAGCTATGAGCAGTTCTTC.

The gene calls are TRBV7-2 and TRBJ2-1; D is undetermined. From germline, CDR1 is SGHTA and CDR2 FQGNSA. The V gene lost 0 bases and the J gene lost 0 bases, with 9 bases spanning the gap. The CDR3 is 16 amino acids. The CDR3 nucleotides are TGTGCCAGCAGCTTAGCGTTCGTACCCTCCTACAATGAGCAGTTCTTC. Its translation is CASSLAFVPSYNEQFF.

CDR3: CASSVEQGTDEKLFF. CDR3 nucleotide sequence: TGTGCCAGCAGCGTAGAGCAGGGGACGGATGAAAAACTGTTTTTT. The chain carries TRBV9 and TRBJ1-4; D possibly corresponds to TRBD1 (6 bases). The CDR3 runs to 15 residues. Trimming left V 0 bases short and J 6 bases short, with 12 bases between. The germline V gene has CDR1 SGDLS and CDR2 YYNGEE. Variable domain in full (rest from reference TRBV9 and TRBJ1-4): DSGVTQTPKHLITATGQRVTLRCSPRSGDLSVYWYQQSLDQGLQFLIQYYNGEERAKGNILERFSAQQFPDLHSELNLSSLELGDSALYFCASSVEQGTDEKLFFGSGTQLSVL.

V and J are TRBV30 and TRBJ1-1; D gene uncertain. The germline CDR1 and CDR2 sequences are GTSNPN and SVGIG (reference sequence). The V end lost 2 bases, the J end lost 6 bases, and 10 bases lay between the germline ends. The CDR3 has 12 residues. As DNA, the CDR3 is TGTGCCTGGAGTTCGCCCGTCCCTGAAGCTTTCTTT. Its protein is CAWSSPVPEAFF.

Of note for this clone: Other DNA sequences in this specimen translate into the identical CDR3. The chain combines TRBV19 with TRBJ1-1; D gene uncertain. CDR3 size: 13 residues. Germline V lookup: CDR1 LNHDA, CDR2 SQIVND (reference sequence). Trimming removed 3 bases at V and 1 base at J, with 6 bases between. CDR3 in DNA: TGTGCCAGTAGTATTGCAGAGAACACTGAAGCTTTCTTT. It specifies CASSIAENTEAFF.

J is TRBJ2-7 and V is TRBV28; a weak D match, TRBD1 (5 bases). CDR3 length: 14 amino acids. Per the germline V gene, CDR1 is MDHEN and CDR2 is SYDVKM. V lost 3 bases, J lost 5 bases, and 14 bases lay in between. The CDR3 DNA is TGTGCCAGCAGTTTGTACGACAGCCCCCACGAGCAGTACTTC. It specifies CASSLYDSPHEQYF. Together with reference TRBV28 and TRBJ2-7, the CDR3 gives the full variable domain: DVKVTQSSRYLVKRTGEKVFLECVQDMDHENMFWYRQDPGLGLRLIYFSYDVKMKEKGDIPEGYSVSREKKERFSLILESASTNQTSMYLCASSLYDSPHEQYFGPGTRLTVT.

This CDR3 reads CASPRGQGKGVAEAFF. The CDR3 DNA reads TGCGCCAGCCCACGAGGACAGGGCAAAGGGGTGGCCGAAGCTTTCTTT. The chain uses TRBV23-1 and TRBJ1-1, with 8 positions matching TRBD1. TRBV23-1 is an ORF, with its function uncertain. The ends lost 8 bases at V and 8 bases at J; junction bases unmatched: 19. The CDR3 runs to 16 residues.

The chain uses TRBV14 and TRBJ1-2; no reliable D call. Germline V CDR1 and CDR2: SGHDN, FVKESK. V was cut by 6 bases and J by 5 bases, with 4 bases left in between. This CDR3 comprises 10 residues. The CDR3 bases are TGTGCCAGCAGGGGGTATGGCTACACCTTC. Translation: CASRGYGYTF.

As DNA, the CDR3 is TGTGCCAGCTCATCCAACCTGGAGAAGAACTATGGCTACACCTTC. Protein: CASSSNLEKNYGYTF. V gene TRBV19 combines with J gene TRBJ1-2; D remains unclear. The V and J ends lost 9 bases and 2 bases respectively, with 19 bases between them. Germline CDR1 reads LNHDA; CDR2 reads SQIVND (reference sequence). This CDR3 spans 15 amino acids. The complete variable domain, with remaining parts taken from reference TRBV19 and TRBJ1-2, reads DGGITQSPKYLFRKEGQNVTLSCEQNLNHDAMYWYRQDPGQGLRLIYYSQIVNDFQKGDIAEGYSVSREKKESFPLTVTSAQKNPTAFYLCASSSNLEKNYGYTFGSGTRLTVV.

With regard to this clone: One end of the junction varies from germline; a read error may be responsible. The chain uses TRBV10-3 and TRBJ2-4; no clear D. The CDR3 consists of 13 residues. Germline assignment: CDR1 ENHRY and CDR2 SYGVKD. DNA of the CDR3: TGTGCCATCAGTGAGTCCCTAGACGCATCCAGTCACTTC. Amino acid sequence: CAISESLDASSHF.

The CDR3: CASSYTENYGYTF. The CDR3 nucleotides read TGTGCCAGCAGCTATACAGAAAACTATGGCTACACCTTC. The V call is TRBV7-9, the J call TRBJ1-2; D unclear. The V end was cut by 4 bases, the J end by 2 bases, with 8 bases between. The CDR3 loop spans 13 amino acids. Germline V gene lookup returns CDR1 SEHNR and CDR2 FQNEAQ (reference sequence).

The CDR3 DNA is TGCGCCAGCGAGGCAGGTTACGCTAGCACAGATACGCAGTATTTT. This encodes CASEAGYASTDTQYF. The genes are TRBV5-1 and TRBJ2-3; the D is unclear. The germline V and J ends were trimmed by 7 bases and 0 bases, with 15 bases remaining between them. Per the germline V gene, CDR1 is SGHRS and CDR2 is YFSETQ. The CDR3 length is 15 residues.